The 9 T cell receptor beta chains presented below share a single source sample, sequenced in a study of blood T cell repertoires in COVID-19. TCRdb's copy holds only in-frame clones and misses some; the assay was immunoSEQ multiplex PCR. Among roughly 73,000 clones listed, roughly 82% were seen once. The source material was peripheral blood. The origin of the receptors is a woman aged 60-75 years with acute or convalescent COVID-19.

The chain recombines TRBV2 with TRBJ2-5, with 9 bases aligning to TRBD1. The CDR3 sequence is 14 residues long. The J segment lost 3 bases and the V segment lost 5 bases, leaving 4 bases of the junction unmatched. Germline CDR1 is SNHLY and CDR2 is FYNNEI. The CDR3 protein is CASSPGQGKETQYF. The CDR3 nucleotides are TGTGCCAGCAGTCCGGGACAGGGTAAAGAGACCCAGTACTTC.

The chain recombines TRBV6-5 with TRBJ1-2, with 10 bases fitting TRBD1. With V trimmed by 5 bases and J by 5 bases, 8 bases remained unmatched. Germline loops: CDR1 MNHEY, CDR2 SVGAGI. The length of the CDR3 is 15 residues. The CDR3 loop reads CASSTTGGAGYGYTF. The DNA of the CDR3 is TGTGCCAGCAGTACGACAGGGGGCGCCGGTTATGGCTACACCTTC.

The CDR3 coding sequence is TGTGCCAGCAGCTTATGGTCGAAGGAGGAGCAGTACTTC. This translates into CASSLWSKEEQYF. The chain joins TRBV5-4 to TRBJ2-7; D gene ambiguous. The germline gives CDR1 SGHNT, CDR2 YYREEE (reference sequence). CDR3 length equals 13 residues. Between the trimmed V and J ends, which lost 2 bases and 7 bases, there was a span of 13 bases.

This clone has a single count. The chain employs TRBV5-5 and TRBJ2-5; 8 nucleotides agree with TRBD1. The CDR3 totals 14 residues. Germline V gives CDR1 SGHKS, CDR2 YYEKEE (reference sequence). The V and J ends lost 6 bases and 4 bases, in that order; junction bases with no gene match: 8. For the CDR3, the DNA is TGTGCCAGCAACACAGGGGGTGTAGTAGAGACCCAGTACTTC. Its protein is CASNTGGVVETQYF.

This clone has more than one count but fewer than ten. This chain connects TRBV6-2 or TRBV6-3 to TRBJ1-4, with D possibly matching TRBD1 (6 bases). V lost 5 bases, J lost 3 bases, and 10 bases lay in between. CDR1 is MNHEY, CDR2 SVGEGT, per germline. The CDR3 totals 14 residues. The CDR3 DNA follows: TGTGCCAGCAGTCGACAGGTGTCTAATGAAAAACTGTTTTTT. Encoded protein: CASSRQVSNEKLFF.

The chain combines TRBV2 with TRBJ1-1; the D is unclear. The CDR3 spans 12 residues. V dropped 6 bases and J dropped 3 bases, with 8 bases sitting between them. CDR1 SNHLY and CDR2 FYNNEI come from the germline V gene. CDR3 nucleotides: TGTGCCAGCAGGGACTTCGACACTGAAGCTTTCTTT. Translating it yields CASRDFDTEAFF.

The gene calls are TRBV7-8 and TRBJ2-3; 9 nucleotides match TRBD1. Germline V gene lookup returns CDR1 SGHVS and CDR2 FQNEAQ. Unmatched junction bases numbered 14, after V lost 3 bases and J lost 7 bases. The CDR3 is 17 residues long. The CDR3 loop reads CASSFGTGFVESYTQYF. The CDR3, as DNA: TGTGCCAGCAGCTTCGGGACAGGGTTCGTCGAATCCTATACGCAGTATTTT.

The chain links TRBV6-1 to TRBJ1-1; D is perhaps TRBD1 (6 bases). V was clipped by 3 bases and J by 5 bases, with 13 bases between them. The CDR3 is made up of 14 amino acids. The germline V gene encodes CDR1 MNHNS and CDR2 SASEGT. The DNA for the CDR3 is TGTGCCAGCAGTGAGAGGGGGAAGCTTACTGAAGCTTTCTTT. It yields the protein CASSERGKLTEAFF.

The chain recombines TRBV3-1 (or the pseudogene TRBV3-2) with TRBJ1-3; TRBD1 matches 7 bases. The CDR3 is 17 residues long. CDR1 and CDR2 from the germline V gene are LGHDT and YNNKEL (reference sequence). V trimming: 2 bases; J trimming: 0 bases; junction bases outside the gene matches: 7. The CDR3 is CASSQSDRDHSGNTIYF. The CDR3 DNA sequence: TGTGCCAGCAGCCAATCTGACAGGGACCACTCTGGAAACACCATATATTTT.